Included here is one T cell receptor (beta chain) sequence, with context. Its target is unknown. Trimming left V 4 bases short and J 4 bases short, with 11 bases between. Germline CDR1 and CDR2: SGHNT and YENEEA. The CDR3 sequence is 14 residues long. The sample belongs to a study of beta chain features in type 1 diabetes. Whole-study context: There was similarity between patients and healthy donors in age, gender and cell yields.

Sequencing targeted expressed TCRB transcripts, as all isolated RNA had been reverse transcribed. Clones were read by immunoSEQ multiplex PCR, and TCRdb kept only the in-frame ones, dropping some. The data show about 650,000 clones, with roughly 12% seen just once and roughly 0.11% held by the top ten. Donors contributed one heparinised blood draw apiece, averaging roughly 100 mL. Sorting that relied on CD45RO/CCR7/CD25/CD127/CD95/CD27 yielded CD4+ naive, central memory, regulatory and stem cell-like memory cells. Whole-study findings and limits: TCRB CDR3s were moderately but significantly shorter in Type 1 diabetes patients in all four CD4+ subsets.

Sequencing was carried out using naive CD4+ T cells from blood. The receptor's source is a man under 40 with type 1 diabetes. The rearrangement joins TRBV11-3 to TRBJ2-1, with D uncertain. The CDR3 coding sequence is TGTGCCAGCAGCTCGCCGGTGGGATACAATGAGCAGTTCTTC. This sequence encodes CASSSPVGYNEQFF. Combining the CDR3 with reference TRBV11-3 and TRBJ2-1 gives the whole variable domain EAGVVQSPRYKIIEKKQPVAFWCNPISGHNTLYWYLQNLGQGPELLIRYENEEAVDDSQLPKDRFSAERLKGVDSTLKIQPAELGDSAVYLCASSSPVGYNEQFFGPGTRLTVL.